Given below is one T cell receptor beta chain in context. The antigen remains unidentified. By quantitative 5'-RACE with molecular barcodes, the TCR beta libraries were made. TCRdb reprocessed the 5' RACE reads via MiXCR and lists one record per CDR3 protein. The sample has about 540,000 distinct CDR3 sequences, roughly 13% seen once. These data are taken from a study of CD8 T cells in ankylosing spondylitis. Study-wide results and limits: Prior work had noted some motif variants in reactive arthritis blood and synovial fluid. A TCR beta motif of about 8 highly homologous variants seemed to mark ankylosing spondylitis blood. With a CD8+ phenotype, disease-linked clones were relatively rare in peripheral blood. Reportedly, disease-linked clones are significantly enriched in ankylosing spondylitis patients' matched synovial fluid.

Germline lookup yields CDR1 SGHRS and CDR2 YFSETQ. The CDR3 has 14 residues. Trimming stripped 0 bases from V and 5 bases from J, with 10 bases between. The receptor was derived from a male donor with ankylosing spondylitis. This chain uses TRBV5-1 with TRBJ2-3; D is unclear. The sample was blood, either unsorted or a sorted T cell fraction (not recorded which). CDR3 coding DNA: TGCGCCAGCAGCTTGGTTCCCATTGGAGATACGCAGTATTTT. It specifies CASSLVPIGDTQYF.